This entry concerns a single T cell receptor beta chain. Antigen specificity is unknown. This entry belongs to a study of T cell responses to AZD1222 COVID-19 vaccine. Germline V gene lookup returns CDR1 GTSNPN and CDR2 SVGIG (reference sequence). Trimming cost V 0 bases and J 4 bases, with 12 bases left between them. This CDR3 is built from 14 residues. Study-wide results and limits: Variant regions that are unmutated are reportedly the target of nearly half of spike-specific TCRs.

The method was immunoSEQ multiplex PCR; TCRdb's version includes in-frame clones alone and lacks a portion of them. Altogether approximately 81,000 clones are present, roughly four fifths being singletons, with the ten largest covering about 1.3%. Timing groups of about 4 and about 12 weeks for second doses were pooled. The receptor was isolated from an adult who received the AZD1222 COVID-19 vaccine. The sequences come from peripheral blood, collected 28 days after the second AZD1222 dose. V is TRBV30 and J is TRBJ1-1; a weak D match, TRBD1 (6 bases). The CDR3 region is CAWSVGGLGTEAFF. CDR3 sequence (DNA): TGTGCCTGGAGTGTGGGGGGGCTAGGCACTGAAGCTTTCTTT.